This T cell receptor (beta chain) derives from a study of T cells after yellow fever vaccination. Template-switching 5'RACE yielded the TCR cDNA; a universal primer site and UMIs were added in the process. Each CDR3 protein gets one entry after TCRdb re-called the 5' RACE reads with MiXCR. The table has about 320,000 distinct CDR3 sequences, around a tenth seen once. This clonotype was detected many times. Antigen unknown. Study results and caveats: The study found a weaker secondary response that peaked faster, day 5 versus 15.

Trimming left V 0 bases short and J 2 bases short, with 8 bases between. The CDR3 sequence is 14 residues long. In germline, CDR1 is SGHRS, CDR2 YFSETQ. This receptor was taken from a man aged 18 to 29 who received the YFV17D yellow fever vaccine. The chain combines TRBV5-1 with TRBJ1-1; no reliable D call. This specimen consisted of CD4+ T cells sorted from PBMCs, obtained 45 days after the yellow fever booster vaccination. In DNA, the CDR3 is TGCGCCAGCAGCTTGGCGGGAGCCAACACTGAAGCTTTCTTT. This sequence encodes CASSLAGANTEAFF.